This TCR beta chain is from a study of cytomegalovirus exposure and HLA in healthy donors. Notes on this clone: Its target is not known.

Study results and limitations: Cytomegalovirus status, reportedly, was diagnosed with high specificity and sensitivity by the classifier. Sequence variants that were highly shared formed a cluster that was likely a sequencing artifact. Presence/absence analyses treated sequencing depth as roughly uniform across donors. TCR beta chain V- and J-gene trimming was linked, in a later analysis, to a missense variant in DCLRE1C.

Germline CDR1 and CDR2: SGHNT and YYREEE (reference sequence). The V gene end was trimmed by 0 bases and the J gene end by 6 bases; junction bases not matched to a gene: 3. The CDR3 runs to 13 residues. PCR involved 60 Vbeta and 13 Jbeta primers. Produced via immunoSEQ multiplex PCR; TCRdb's table is partial and in-frame only. The sample carries 200,000 or so clones, around 77% recorded once. The chain joins TRBV5-4 to TRBJ2-7; 7 bases are a match to TRBD2. The material sequenced was PBMCs. This clonotype originated in a woman younger than 45 in good health and CMV-seronegative. This chain's CDR3 is CASSLGWEGEQYF. The CDR3 DNA is TGTGCCAGCAGCTTGGGGTGGGAGGGCGAGCAGTACTTC.